This T cell receptor beta chain was captured by sequencing in a study of CXCR3-negative and CXCR3-positive naive CD8 T cells (dated by TCRdb to between 2018 and 2021). About the study as a whole: In total, about 150 million TRB reads were obtained, corresponding to roughly 1.5 +/- 0.3 million reads per library. The diversity and physicochemical repertoire analyses included some 11 donors pooled from two independent experiments. The TRBV-TRBJ cluster analysis covered naive subsets from 5 or 6 donors and memory cells from 3 donors.

TCRdb records NextSeq 550 as the sequencer. The Human TCR Profiling Kit (MiLaboratory) was used to make UMI-labeled 5' RACE TRB cDNA libraries. The full amount of extracted RNA was used for cDNA synthesis, and the full amount of resulting cDNA was used for PCR amplification. Libraries were prepared in parallel with an identical number of PCR cycles. Turning to the authors' computational methods: With a requirement of at least two reads per UMI, MIGEC and MiXCR extracted about 50,000 +/- 10,000 unique UMI-labeled TRB cDNA molecules per library. An average of roughly 40,000 +/- 10,000 functional in-frame TRB CDR3 nucleotide clonotypes without stop codons was found per library. After downsampling to 5000 UMI-labeled TRB molecules per sample, diversity metrics, including normalized Shannon-Wiener and Chao1, were computed in VDJtools. VDJtools was used to calculate clonotype-size-weighted physicochemical properties of the central five CDR3 residues, namely interaction energy, strength, volume and Kidera factor 4. TCRdb reprocessed the reads, reporting each CDR3 protein sequence once and no DNA. These V and J calls are TCRdb output, not the study's own analysis. This sample's table carries about 82,000 distinct CDR3 sequences. The ten largest clonotypes hold approximately 1.1% of the sample.

CDR1 and CDR2 are read off the germline V gene as SQVTM and ANQGSEA. The CDR3 spans 14 residues, from the cysteine through the phenylalanine. The DNA sequence is not available. Each CD8+ T cell subset was flow-sorted in triplicate, and 250,000 to 300,000 cells per subset were placed directly into RLT lysis buffer. To keep memory contaminants out, a stringent definition of naive CD8+ T cells was applied: CD45RO-CCR7+CD27+CD95-. Peripheral blood mononuclear cells were isolated from buffy coats using standard density gradient centrifugation. A FACSAria III was used to flow-sort naive CXCR3-negative and CXCR3-positive CD8+ T cells. Total RNA was extracted from sorted cells using an RNeasy Mini Kit. As to this clonotype: Its antigen is currently not known.

Study-level results and caveats: TRB CDR3s from CXCR3-positive naive cells showed higher hydrophobicity (lower Kidera factor 4), lower energy, and higher strength and volume indices than CXCR3-negative naive cells. Surface CD5, linked to self-reactivity in mice, was comparable between naive subsets; TCR interaction strength was therefore also inferred from TRB CDR3 physicochemical properties. Naive CXCR3-negative and CXCR3-positive cells from the same donor showed similar TRBV-TRBJ usage, whereas memory cells showed distinct patterns. Both naive subsets had comparably high repertoire diversity, while memory CD8+ T cells had much lower repertoire diversity. CXCR3 expression partially decreased after cryopreservation, so most assays used freshly isolated PBMCs.

The sample taken for sequencing was naive CXCR3- CD8+ T cells from blood. Read against the paper, the sample's cell subset or site label means: CD45RO-CCR7+CD27+CD95- naive CD8+ T cells lacking CXCR3 (TNR3-). The clonotype comes from a human donor in good health. Some clones in this sample may be carry-over from other donors' samples. The V and J genes are TRBV29-1 and TRBJ2-7; TCRdb selects TRBD1, and the lack of DNA leaves this call unchecked. The CDR3 protein: CSVEDKGENYEQYF.